The T cell receptor (beta chain) described here comes from a study of blood T cell repertoires in COVID-19. Study context: Samples of COVID-19 (acute and convalescent) were obtained from the United States, Italy and Spain. T cells, B-cell-depleted T cells, or PBMCs supplied cDNA or gDNA.

Study processing details: Using reference gene primer amplification, nucleated cell counts were estimated. TCRdb's copy holds only in-frame clones and misses some; the assay was immunoSEQ multiplex PCR. That table is the source of V, J and clone size, and D and trimming were worked out from the DNA. This sample has under 20,000 clones, with 80% found just once. The germline gives CDR1 SGHTA, CDR2 FQGNSA. The CDR3 extends over 16 amino acids. V shed 2 bases and J shed 3 bases, with 11 bases lying between them. Sequencing input: peripheral blood. This receptor was taken from an elderly man with acute or convalescent COVID-19. The V call is TRBV7-2, the J call TRBJ1-6, with D maybe TRBD1 (6 bases). The CDR3 spells CASSLRGHIYNSPLHF. The CDR3 nucleotides read TGTGCCAGCAGCTTAAGGGGACACATCTATAATTCACCCCTCCACTTT.